This T cell receptor beta chain stems from a study of spatial heterogeneity in lung cancer. General study results and limits: Tracking of tumor mutation counts was seen in expanded intratumoral alpha and beta TCR counts.

The time point denotes: sample taken at primary tumor resection. Sequencing covered unsorted whole RNA taken from tumor, nontumor lung or frozen PBMC. TCRdb itself ran the 5' RACE reads through MiXCR, one entry per CDR3 protein. Here the sample spans about 24,000 distinct CDR3 sequences, 8.8% being singletons. The V and J ends lost 8 bases and 4 bases respectively, with 19 bases between them. Germline CDR1 is MNHEY and CDR2 is SVGEGT. The CDR3 has 15 residues. Turning to this clonotype: Its target is not known.

The chain recombines TRBV6-2 or TRBV6-3 with TRBJ2-3; D perhaps matches TRBD2 (6 bases). The receptor was derived from a male donor with early-stage non-small cell lung cancer. Material: lung tumor tissue, obtained at surgery. The DNA of the CDR3 is TGTGCCAGCGCACCCGGGGGAAAGGGCGCAGATACGCAGTATTTT. Protein sequence: CASAPGGKGADTQYF.